This T cell receptor (beta chain) was sequenced in a study of blood T cell repertoires in COVID-19 (dated by TCRdb to about 2020). For the study in its entirety: Collaborator samples came from the United States, Italy and Spain and covered acute and convalescent phases of COVID-19. The material from the prospective study consisted of cDNA or gDNA derived from T cells, B-cell-depleted T cells, or PBMCs. Subjects who had been exposed to COVID-19, were actively infected with it, or had recovered from it provided the deeply sampled blood TCRbeta repertoires that made up the dataset. A freely available public database, intended as a resource for researchers studying the immune response to SARS-CoV-2, is where the repertoires were released. Samples were obtained from the ongoing ImmuneRACE study (first 160 participants) and from 1,000 to 1,500 subjects provided by 6 global collaborators. Sample metadata almost always included a de-identified subject ID, COVID-19 status, age in years and sex. Where available, HLA class I and class II types were taken from metadata supplied by the sample provider and were not determined by assay-based typing. Summary of the overall study and its limitations: The amount of clinical and demographic metadata varied by source and participant and was provided uncurated.

Collaborating institutions collected whole blood in K2EDTA tubes following their own protocols. Collaborator samples were shipped for TCRbeta analysis as frozen whole blood, isolated PBMCs, or DNA extracted from either sample type. Trimmed from V: 4 bases; trimmed from J: 5 bases; junction bases lacking a gene match: 7. Inclusive of the bounding cysteine and phenylalanine, the CDR3 is 16 residues long. Of the read, only the CDR3 DNA is kept; its 48 bases are in frame from base 1. CDR1 and CDR2, per the germline V gene, are MNHEY and SVGAGI. The immunoSEQ Assay, a bias-controlled multiplex PCR, was used to amplify TCRbeta CDR3 regions from genomic DNA. Processing in the source paper ran as follows. The number of nucleated cells in each sample was estimated from the amplification of reference gene primers within the assay. To quantify the absolute abundance of each unique TCRbeta CDR3 rearrangement, sequence reads were collapsed and filtered. Productive Simpson clonality was computed per sample as the square root of Simpson's diversity index over productive rearrangements. TCRdb mirrors the immuneACCESS table, restricted to in-frame sequences. Some clones are absent from its copies; in checked studies, under half trace to an unresolved V gene, and the reason for the others is unknown. Clonal size and the V and J genes are those of that table, whereas D and trimming came from the DNA. The sample profile shows more than 120,000 clones; roughly 81% of them were found once. The ten top clones hold approximately 2.5% of the sample.

Note on this clone: The clone's antigen remains unknown. Base qualities are missing; no much larger clone stands one base away.

The chain couples TRBV6-5 to TRBJ2-1, with TRBD2 identical over 11 junction bases. The sample comprised peripheral blood. The receptor's source is a human donor with acute or convalescent COVID-19. The donor label of this sample is uncertain. The sequenced DNA: TGTGCCAGCAGTTGGGACGTACTAGCGGGAGACAATGAGCAGTTCTTC. Translated, this gives CASSWDVLAGDNEQFF.